The 12 T cell receptor beta chains given below trace back to one sample, sequenced in a study of T cell responses to AZD1222 COVID-19 vaccine. The method was immunoSEQ multiplex PCR; TCRdb's version includes in-frame clones alone and lacks a portion of them. Altogether some 92,000 clones are present, approximately 91% being singletons, with the ten largest covering around 6.8%. The sample consisted of peripheral blood, taken on day 0 of AZD1222 vaccination. The receptors were gathered from an adult in good health.

This rearrangement joins TRBV11-2 to TRBJ2-2; D is undetermined. The CDR3 is made up of 14 amino acids. Trimming stripped 0 bases from V and 5 bases from J, with 7 bases between. The germline CDR1 and CDR2 sequences are SGHAT and FQNNGV. As DNA, the CDR3 is TGTGCCAGCAGCTTAGATTGGGGAACCGGGGAGCTGTTTTTT. Its translation: CASSLDWGTGELFF.

This clone has a single count. This chain connects TRBV9 to TRBJ2-2, with unresolved D. The germline CDR1 and CDR2 sequences are SGDLS and YYNGEE. Deletions cut 4 bases from V and 3 bases from J, with 10 bases between. The CDR3 loop spans 14 amino acids. CDR3 sequence (DNA): TGTGCCAGCAGCCTTGGCGGCGACACCGGGGAGCTGTTTTTT. It yields the protein CASSLGGDTGELFF.

In this sample, this clone turned up once. This sequence joins TRBV28 and TRBJ2-3; D is undetermined. The CDR3 is 12 residues long. Trimming took 6 bases from V and 2 from J, leaving 6 bases between them. CDR1 and CDR2 (germline): MDHEN, SYDVKM. The CDR3 DNA sequence: TGTGCCAGCAGCACGAACACAGATACGCAGTATTTT. This translates into CASSTNTDTQYF.

The chain uses TRBV7-3 and TRBJ2-1, with 13 bases identical to TRBD2. The CDR3 is 18 residues long. Looked up from germline, CDR1 is SGHTA and CDR2 is FQGTGA. The trim removed 5 bases at V and 1 base at J, leaving 8 bases unmatched. The CDR3 sequence is CASSRIGLAGVSYNEQFF. CDR3 DNA: TGTGCCAGCAGCAGAATAGGACTAGCGGGAGTTTCCTACAATGAGCAGTTCTTC.

The chain carries TRBV19 and TRBJ2-1; 10 nucleotides agree with TRBD2. In germline, CDR1 is LNHDA, CDR2 SQIVND (reference sequence). The CDR3 consists of 17 residues. V lost 3 bases, J lost 1 base, and 6 bases stayed unmatched. CDR3 loop: CASSISTSGISYNEQFF. The CDR3 region has the DNA TGTGCCAGTAGTATTTCTACTAGCGGGATATCCTACAATGAGCAGTTCTTC.

CDR3 nucleotide sequence: TGCGCCAGCAGTCCGGCGTCCGAGAAAATGCTGTTTTTT. Translating it yields CASSPASEKMLFF. The chain employs TRBV5-1 and TRBJ1-4; the D is unclear. V dropped 5 bases and J dropped 14 bases, with 19 bases sitting between them. Germline CDR1 is SGHRS and CDR2 is YFSETQ. The CDR3 consists of 13 residues.

This chain uses TRBV28 with TRBJ1-5; a weak D match, TRBD1 (6 bases). There are 15 residues in the CDR3. Trimming removed 0 bases at V and 3 bases at J, with 9 bases between. Germline CDR1 is MDHEN and CDR2 is SYDVKM. CDR3 in amino acids: CASSLWGAVNQPQHF. The CDR3 nucleotides read TGTGCCAGCAGTTTATGGGGGGCCGTCAATCAGCCCCAGCATTTT.

The genes are TRBV2 and TRBJ1-2; tentative D call: TRBD1 (6 bases). The CDR3 is made up of 13 amino acids. Per the germline V gene, CDR1 is SNHLY and CDR2 is FYNNEI. Trimming took off 4 bases at V and 5 bases at J, with 11 bases between the two ends. DNA of the CDR3: TGTGCCAGCAGTGCGTACAGGGAGTATGGCTACACCTTC. Encoded protein: CASSAYREYGYTF.

The chain has TRBV6-5 and TRBJ1-1; D is possibly TRBD1 (6 bases). V lost 6 bases, J lost 2 bases, and 13 bases lay in between. Germline CDR1 reads MNHEY; CDR2 reads SVGAGI. The CDR3 is made up of 14 amino acids. CDR3 bases: TGTGCCAGCAGCATACAGGGTCGAAACACTGAAGCTTTCTTT. It translates to CASSIQGRNTEAFF.

The chain links TRBV5-4 to TRBJ2-5, with a tentative D call TRBD2 (6 bases). This CDR3 contains 15 residues. Germline CDR1 and CDR2: SGHNT and YYREEE (reference sequence). V lost 4 bases and J 2 bases, leaving 15 bases between the germline ends. CDR3 sequence reads: CASSMQEGIQETQYF. CDR3 nucleotides: TGTGCCAGCAGCATGCAGGAGGGCATTCAAGAGACCCAGTACTTC.

The chain uses TRBV18 and TRBJ1-4; D is possibly TRBD1 (6 bases). CDR1 is KGHSH and CDR2 is LQKENI in the germline V gene. The CDR3 runs to 14 residues. Trimming took off 3 bases at V and 8 bases at J, with 13 bases between the two ends. The CDR3 protein is CASSPLDSPEKLFF. For the CDR3, the DNA is TGTGCCAGCTCACCGCTGGACAGTCCGGAAAAACTGTTTTTT.

In this sample, this clone turned up a few times. V is TRBV7-9 and J is TRBJ1-6; no clear D gene. This CDR3 is 14 amino acids long. Germline CDR1 and CDR2: SEHNR and FQNEAQ (reference sequence). Trimming pared 5 bases from V and 8 bases from J, leaving 13 bases between. CDR3 nucleotides: TGTGCCAGCAGCCAACCCGAGATGGATTCACCCCTCCACTTT. Amino acids: CASSQPEMDSPLHF.